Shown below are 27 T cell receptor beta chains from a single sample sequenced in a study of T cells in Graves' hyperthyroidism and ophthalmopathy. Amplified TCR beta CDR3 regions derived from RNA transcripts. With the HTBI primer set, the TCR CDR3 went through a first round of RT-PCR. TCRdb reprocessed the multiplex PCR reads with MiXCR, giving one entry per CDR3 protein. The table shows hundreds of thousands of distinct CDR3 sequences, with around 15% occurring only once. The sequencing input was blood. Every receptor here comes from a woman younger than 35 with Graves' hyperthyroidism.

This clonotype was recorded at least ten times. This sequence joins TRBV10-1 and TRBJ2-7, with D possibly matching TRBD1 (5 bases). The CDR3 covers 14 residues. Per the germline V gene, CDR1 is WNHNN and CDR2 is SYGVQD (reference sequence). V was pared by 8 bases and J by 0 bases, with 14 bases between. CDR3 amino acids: CASPIWGRSYEQYF. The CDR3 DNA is TGCGCCAGCCCAATTTGGGGCCGCTCCTACGAGCAGTACTTC.

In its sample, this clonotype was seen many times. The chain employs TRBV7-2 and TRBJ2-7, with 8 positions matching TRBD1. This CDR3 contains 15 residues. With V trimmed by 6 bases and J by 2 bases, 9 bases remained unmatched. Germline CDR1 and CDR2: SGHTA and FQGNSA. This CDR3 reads CASSPWTGTTYEQYF. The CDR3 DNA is TGTGCCAGCAGTCCCTGGACAGGGACAACCTACGAGCAGTACTTC.

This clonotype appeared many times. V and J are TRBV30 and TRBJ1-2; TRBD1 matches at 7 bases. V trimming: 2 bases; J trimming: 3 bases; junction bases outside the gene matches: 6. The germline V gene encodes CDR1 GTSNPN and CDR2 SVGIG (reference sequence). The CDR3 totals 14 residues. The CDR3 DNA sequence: TGTGCCTGGAGTTTCGGGACAGTGGACTATGGCTACACCTTC. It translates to CAWSFGTVDYGYTF.

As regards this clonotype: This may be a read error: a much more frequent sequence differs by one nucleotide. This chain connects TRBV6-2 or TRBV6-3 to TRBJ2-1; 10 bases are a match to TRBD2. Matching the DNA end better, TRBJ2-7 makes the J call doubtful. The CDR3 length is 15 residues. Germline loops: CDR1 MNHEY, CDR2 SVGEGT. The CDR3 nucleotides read TGTGCCAGCAGTAAGCGGGAGGGCCACTACAATGAGCAGTACTTC. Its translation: CASSKREGHYNEQYF.

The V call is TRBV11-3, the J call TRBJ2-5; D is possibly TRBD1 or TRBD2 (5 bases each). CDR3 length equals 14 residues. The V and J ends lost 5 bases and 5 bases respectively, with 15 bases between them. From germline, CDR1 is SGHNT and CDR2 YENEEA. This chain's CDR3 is CASSPWGREETQYF. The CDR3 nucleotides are TGTGCCAGCAGCCCCTGGGGGAGAGAGGAGACCCAGTACTTC.

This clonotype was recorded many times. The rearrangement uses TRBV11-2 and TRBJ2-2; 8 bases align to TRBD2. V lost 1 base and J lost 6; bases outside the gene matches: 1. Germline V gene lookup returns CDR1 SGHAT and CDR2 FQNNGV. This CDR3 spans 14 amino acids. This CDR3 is CASSLAGGPGELFF. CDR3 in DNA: TGTGCCAGCAGCTTAGCGGGAGGGCCCGGGGAGCTGTTTTTT.

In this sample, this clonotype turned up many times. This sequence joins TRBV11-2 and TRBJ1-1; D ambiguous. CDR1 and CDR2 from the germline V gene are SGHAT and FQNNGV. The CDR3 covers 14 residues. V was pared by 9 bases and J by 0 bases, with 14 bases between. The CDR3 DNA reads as TGTGCCAGTTCGATACAACGGTTGAACACTGAAGCTTTCTTT. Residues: CASSIQRLNTEAFF.

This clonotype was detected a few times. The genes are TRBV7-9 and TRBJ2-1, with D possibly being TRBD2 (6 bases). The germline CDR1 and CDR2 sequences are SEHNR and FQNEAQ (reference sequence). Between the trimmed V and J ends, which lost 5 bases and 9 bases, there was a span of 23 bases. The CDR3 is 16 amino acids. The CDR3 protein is CASSHSTSIERSEQFF. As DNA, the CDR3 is TGTGCCAGCAGCCATTCAACTAGCATTGAACGAAGTGAGCAGTTCTTC. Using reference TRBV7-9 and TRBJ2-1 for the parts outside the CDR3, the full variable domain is DTGVSQNPRHKITKRGQNVTFRCDPISEHNRLYWYRQTLGQGPEFLTYFQNEAQLEKSRLLSDRFSAERPKGSFSTLEIQRTEQGDSAMYLCASSHSTSIERSEQFFGPGTRLTVL.

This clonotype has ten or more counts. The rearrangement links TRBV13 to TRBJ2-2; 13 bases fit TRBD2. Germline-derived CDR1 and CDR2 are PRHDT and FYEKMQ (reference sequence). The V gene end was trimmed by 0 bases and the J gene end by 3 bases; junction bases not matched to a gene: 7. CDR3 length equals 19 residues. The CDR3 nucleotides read TGTGCCAGCAGCTTAGGCGGACTAGCGGGAGAGAGGGACACCGGGGAGCTGTTTTTT. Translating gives CASSLGGLAGERDTGELFF.

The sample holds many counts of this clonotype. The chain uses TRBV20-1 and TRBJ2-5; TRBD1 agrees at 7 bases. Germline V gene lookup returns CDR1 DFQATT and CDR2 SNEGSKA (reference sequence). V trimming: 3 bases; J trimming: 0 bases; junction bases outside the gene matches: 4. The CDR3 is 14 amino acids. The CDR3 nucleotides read TGCAGTGCTAGTTGGGACAGAAACCAAGAGACCCAGTACTTC. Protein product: CSASWDRNQETQYF.

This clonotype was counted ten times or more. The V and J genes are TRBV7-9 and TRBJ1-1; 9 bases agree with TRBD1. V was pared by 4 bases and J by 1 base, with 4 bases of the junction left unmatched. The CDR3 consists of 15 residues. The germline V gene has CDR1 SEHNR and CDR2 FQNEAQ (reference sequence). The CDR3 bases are TGTGCCAGCAGCTCTCCGGACAGGGGGAACACTGAAGCTTTCTTT. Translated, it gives CASSSPDRGNTEAFF.

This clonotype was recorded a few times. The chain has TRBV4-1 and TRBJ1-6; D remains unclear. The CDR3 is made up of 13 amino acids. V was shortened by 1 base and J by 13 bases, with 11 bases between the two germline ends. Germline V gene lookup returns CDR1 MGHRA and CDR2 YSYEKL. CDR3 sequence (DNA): TGCGCCAGCAGCCAAGTGGTTGGAGCCCCCCTCCACTTT. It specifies CASSQVVGAPLHF.

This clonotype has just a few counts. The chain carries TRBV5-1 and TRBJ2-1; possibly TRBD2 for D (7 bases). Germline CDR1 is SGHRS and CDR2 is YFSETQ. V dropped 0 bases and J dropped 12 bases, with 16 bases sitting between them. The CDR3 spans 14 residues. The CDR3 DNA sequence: TGCGCCAGCAGCTTGGAGCAAGGGGGGGGAAGGCAGTTCTTC. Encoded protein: CASSLEQGGGRQFF.

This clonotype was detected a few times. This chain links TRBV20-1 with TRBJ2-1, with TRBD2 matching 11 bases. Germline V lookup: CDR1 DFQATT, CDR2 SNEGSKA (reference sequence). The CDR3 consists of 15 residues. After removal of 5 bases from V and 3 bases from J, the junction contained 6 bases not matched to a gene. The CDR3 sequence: CSARQGLADYNEQFF. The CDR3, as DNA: TGCAGTGCTCGCCAGGGACTAGCGGACTACAATGAGCAGTTCTTC.

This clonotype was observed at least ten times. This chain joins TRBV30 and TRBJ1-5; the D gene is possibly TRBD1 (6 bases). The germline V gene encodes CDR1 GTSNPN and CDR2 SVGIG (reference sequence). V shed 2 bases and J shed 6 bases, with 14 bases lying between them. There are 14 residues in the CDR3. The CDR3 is CAWSSEVGAQPQHF. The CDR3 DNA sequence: TGTGCCTGGAGTTCGGAAGTGGGGGCTCAGCCCCAGCATTTT.

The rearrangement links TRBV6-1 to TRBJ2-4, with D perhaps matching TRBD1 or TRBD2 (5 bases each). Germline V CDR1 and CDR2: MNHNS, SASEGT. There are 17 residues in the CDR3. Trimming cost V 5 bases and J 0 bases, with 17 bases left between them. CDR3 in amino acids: CASSPLGASSAKNIQYF. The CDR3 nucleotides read TGTGCCAGCAGTCCACTAGGGGCCAGCTCAGCCAAAAACATTCAGTACTTC.

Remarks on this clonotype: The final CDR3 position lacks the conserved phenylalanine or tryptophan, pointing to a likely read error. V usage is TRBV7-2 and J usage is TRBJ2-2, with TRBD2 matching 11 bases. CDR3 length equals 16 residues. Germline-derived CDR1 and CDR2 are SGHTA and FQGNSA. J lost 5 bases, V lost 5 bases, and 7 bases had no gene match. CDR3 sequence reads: CASSPTSGSRTGELFL. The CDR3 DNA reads TGTGCCAGCAGCCCTACTAGCGGGAGTCGAACCGGGGAGCTGTTTCTT.

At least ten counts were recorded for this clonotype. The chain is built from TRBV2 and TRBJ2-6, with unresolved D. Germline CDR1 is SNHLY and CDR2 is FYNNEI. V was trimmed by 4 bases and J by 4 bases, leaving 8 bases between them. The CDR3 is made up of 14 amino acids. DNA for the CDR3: TGTGCCAGCAGTGGATTCCCCGGGGCCAACGTCCTGACTTTC. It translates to CASSGFPGANVLTF. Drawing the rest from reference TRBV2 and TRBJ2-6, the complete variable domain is EPEVTQTPSHQVTQMGQEVILRCVPISNHLYFYWYRQILGQKVEFLVSFYNNEISEKSEIFDDQFSVERPDGSNFTLKIRSTKLEDSAMYFCASSGFPGANVLTFGAGSRLTVL.

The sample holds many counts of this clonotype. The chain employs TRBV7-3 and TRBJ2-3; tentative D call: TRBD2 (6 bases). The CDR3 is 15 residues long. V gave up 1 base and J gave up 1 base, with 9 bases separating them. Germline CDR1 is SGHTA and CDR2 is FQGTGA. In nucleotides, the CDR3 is TGTGCCAGCAGCTTAAATAGCGGAGGCACAGATACGCAGTATTTT. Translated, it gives CASSLNSGGTDTQYF.

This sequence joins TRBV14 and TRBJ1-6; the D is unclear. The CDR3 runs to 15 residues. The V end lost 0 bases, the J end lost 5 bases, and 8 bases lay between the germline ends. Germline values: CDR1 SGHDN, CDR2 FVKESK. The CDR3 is CASSQERGNNSPLHF. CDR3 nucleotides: TGTGCCAGCAGCCAAGAGAGAGGGAATAATTCACCCCTCCACTTT.

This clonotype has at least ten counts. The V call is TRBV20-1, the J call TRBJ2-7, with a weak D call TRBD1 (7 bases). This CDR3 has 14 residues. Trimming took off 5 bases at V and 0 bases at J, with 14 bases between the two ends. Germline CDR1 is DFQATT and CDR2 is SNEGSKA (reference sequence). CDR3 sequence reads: CSAGQGGDSYEQYF. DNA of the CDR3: TGCAGTGCTGGGCAGGGGGGAGACTCCTACGAGCAGTACTTC.

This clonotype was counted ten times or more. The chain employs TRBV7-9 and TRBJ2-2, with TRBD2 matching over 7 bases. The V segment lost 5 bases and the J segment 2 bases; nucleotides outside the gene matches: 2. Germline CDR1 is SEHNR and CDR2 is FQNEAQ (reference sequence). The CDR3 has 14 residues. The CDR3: CASSGLGNTGELFF. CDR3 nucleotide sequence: TGTGCCAGCAGCGGACTAGGCAACACCGGGGAGCTGTTTTTT.

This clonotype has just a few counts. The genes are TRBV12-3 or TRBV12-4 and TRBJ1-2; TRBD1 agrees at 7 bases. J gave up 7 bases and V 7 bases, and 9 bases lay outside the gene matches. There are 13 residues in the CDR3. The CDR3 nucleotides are TGTGCCAGCACTTCCGGGACAGTCTTTGGCTACACCTTC. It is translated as CASTSGTVFGYTF.

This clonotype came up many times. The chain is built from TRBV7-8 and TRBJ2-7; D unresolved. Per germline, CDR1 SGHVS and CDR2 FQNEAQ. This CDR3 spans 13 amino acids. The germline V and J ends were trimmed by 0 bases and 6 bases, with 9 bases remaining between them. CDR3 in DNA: TGTGCCAGCAGCTTAGCCCTACCTGGCGAGCAGTACTTC. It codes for CASSLALPGEQYF.

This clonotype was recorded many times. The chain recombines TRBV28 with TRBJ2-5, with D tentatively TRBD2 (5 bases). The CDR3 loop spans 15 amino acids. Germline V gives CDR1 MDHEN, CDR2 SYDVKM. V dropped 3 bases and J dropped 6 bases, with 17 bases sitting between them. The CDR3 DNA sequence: TGTGCCAGCAGTTTCCGAGGACTGGATGTTAAGACCCAGTACTTC. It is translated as CASSFRGLDVKTQYF.

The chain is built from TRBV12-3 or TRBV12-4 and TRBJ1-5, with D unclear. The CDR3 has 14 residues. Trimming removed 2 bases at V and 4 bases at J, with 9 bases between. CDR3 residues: CASSLRRVNQPQHF. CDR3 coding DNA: TGTGCCAGCAGTTTACGACGGGTTAATCAGCCCCAGCATTTT.

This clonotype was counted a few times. CDR3 DNA sequence: TGTGCCAGCTCACCCAAGGGGATTCGGGGCACTGAAGCTTTCTTT. Translating it yields CASSPKGIRGTEAFF. J is TRBJ1-1 and V is TRBV18; TRBD1 is a possible D gene (5 bases). Germline V lookup: CDR1 KGHSH, CDR2 LQKENI. With 3 bases removed from V and 4 bases from J, the gap between germline ends came to 15 bases. This CDR3 contains 15 residues.